This T cell receptor beta chain was profiled in a study of blood T cell repertoires in COVID-19 (dated by TCRdb to the early 2020s). The study in broad terms: Samples from collaborators originated in the United States, Italy and Spain and spanned both the acute and convalescent phases of COVID-19. Nearly every sample came with metadata listing a de-identified subject ID, COVID-19 status, age in years and sex. The dataset comprised deeply sampled blood TCRbeta repertoires from subjects exposed to, actively infected with, or recovered from COVID-19. HLA class I and class II types, where available, came from metadata supplied by the sample provider rather than from assay-based typing. The repertoires were released in a freely available public database meant as a resource for research on the immune response to SARS-CoV-2. The prospective study material was composed of cDNA or gDNA derived from T cells, B-cell-depleted T cells, or PBMCs. The samples were drawn from the first 160 participants of the ongoing ImmuneRACE study and from 1,254 subjects provided by 6 global collaborators. General conclusions and limits of the study: How much clinical and demographic metadata was included differed by source and by participant, and the metadata was provided uncurated.

CDR1 and CDR2 (MNHEY, SVGEGT) derive from the germline V gene. The CDR3 spans 15 residues, from the cysteine through the phenylalanine. Only the CDR3 part of the read is kept: 45 bases, read in frame from the first base. V loses 5 bases, J loses 4 bases, and the germline ends lie 17 bases apart. Each collaborating institution followed its own protocols to collect whole blood in K2EDTA tubes. For TCRbeta analysis, collaborators shipped samples as frozen whole blood, isolated PBMCs, or DNA extracted from either of those sample types. In regard to this clone: Its antigen is not yet known. No base qualities exist here, and no much larger clone lies one base off it.

TCRbeta CDR3 regions were amplified from genomic DNA using the immunoSEQ Assay, a bias-controlled multiplex PCR. The source study handled its data this way. Within the assay, amplification of reference gene primers was used to estimate how many nucleated cells each sample contained. Sequence reads were collapsed and filtered to measure the absolute abundance of every unique TCRbeta CDR3 rearrangement. For each sample, productive Simpson clonality was calculated as the square root of Simpson's diversity index over productive rearrangements. Sourced from immuneACCESS, this table was stored by TCRdb with only in-frame sequences that have V and J called. A share of the clones is absent; for the studies checked, an unresolved V gene accounts for under half, and the remainder has no known explanation. Clone size and V and J calls were adopted from that table, with D and trimming inferred from the DNA. A total of under 250,000 clones appear in this sample, roughly 86% of them only once. The ten largest make up 3.5% to 4.5% of the sample.

The chain joins TRBV6-2 or TRBV6-3 to TRBJ1-2, and TRBD1 may be the D gene, going by 6 matching bases. The source is a man in his forties or fifties with acute or convalescent COVID-19. The sample taken for sequencing was peripheral blood. The CDR3 reads CASSTYAPGVYGYTF. Read as DNA, the sequence is TGTGCCAGCAGTACGTACGCTCCAGGGGTCTATGGCTACACCTTC.